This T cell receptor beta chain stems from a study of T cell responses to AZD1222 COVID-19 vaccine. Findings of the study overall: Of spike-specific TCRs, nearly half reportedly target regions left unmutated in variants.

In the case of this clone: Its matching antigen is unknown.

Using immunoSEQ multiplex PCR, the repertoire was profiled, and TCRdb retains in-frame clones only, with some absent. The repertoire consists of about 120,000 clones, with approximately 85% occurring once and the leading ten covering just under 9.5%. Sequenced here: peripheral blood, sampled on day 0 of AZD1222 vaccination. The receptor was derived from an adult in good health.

The CDR3 DNA follows: TGCAGTGCCCCAGAGATATCTAAACTGTTTTTT. Encoded protein: CSAPEISKLFF. The chain couples TRBV20-1 to TRBJ1-4; D is undetermined. The CDR3 is made up of 11 amino acids. Trimming left V 6 bases short and J 11 bases short, with 13 bases between. The germline gives CDR1 DFQATT, CDR2 SNEGSKA (reference sequence).